This TCR beta chain was sequenced during a study of OX40 agonist ivuxolimab in advanced cancers. This clone was counted a few times. Its antigen is undetermined. This table comes from immunoSEQ multiplex PCR, and its TCRdb copy is limited to in-frame clones, with some not included. The sample gives about 25,000 clones, about four fifths of which show up once; 33% is in the top ten. Study conclusions and caveats: Among the lowest peripheral clonal expansion occurred in 0.1-3.0 mg/kg partial responders.

V shed 0 bases and J shed 5 bases, with 13 bases lying between them. CDR1 and CDR2 (germline): MGHRA, YSYEKL. This CDR3 spans 15 amino acids. The V call is TRBV4-1, the J call TRBJ2-5; D gene ambiguous. This sequence originates from an adult with an advanced solid tumor such as melanoma, head and neck, liver or kidney cancer. Specimen: CD4+ or CD8+ T cells sorted from blood, collected in a trial of the OX40 agonist ivuxolimab. CDR3 sequence: CASSQDPGPGETQYF. The CDR3 DNA reads as TGCGCCAGCAGCCAAGATCCCGGGCCTGGGGAGACCCAGTACTTC.